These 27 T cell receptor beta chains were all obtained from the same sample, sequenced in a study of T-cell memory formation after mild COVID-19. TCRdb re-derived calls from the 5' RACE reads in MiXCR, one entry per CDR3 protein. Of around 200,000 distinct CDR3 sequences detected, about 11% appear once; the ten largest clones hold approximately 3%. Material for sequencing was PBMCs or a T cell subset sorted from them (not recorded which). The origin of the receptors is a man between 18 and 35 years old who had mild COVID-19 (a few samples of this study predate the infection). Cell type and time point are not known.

DNA of the CDR3: TGTGCCAGCAGCTTGGAGGGACTAGCGGTGGAGTATTTT. Protein: CASSLEGLAVEYF. V is TRBV5-4 and J is TRBJ2-3; 11 nucleotides align to TRBD2. Germline values: CDR1 SGHNT, CDR2 YYREEE (reference sequence). The CDR3 contains 13 residues. With V trimmed by 0 bases and J by 13 bases, 4 bases remained unmatched. The full variable domain, completed using reference TRBV5-4 and TRBJ2-3, is ETGVTQSPTHLIKTRGQQVTLRCSSQSGHNTVSWYQQALGQGPQFIFQYYREEENGRGNFPPRFSGLQFPNYSSELNVNALELDDSALYLCASSLEGLAVEYFGPGTRLTVL.

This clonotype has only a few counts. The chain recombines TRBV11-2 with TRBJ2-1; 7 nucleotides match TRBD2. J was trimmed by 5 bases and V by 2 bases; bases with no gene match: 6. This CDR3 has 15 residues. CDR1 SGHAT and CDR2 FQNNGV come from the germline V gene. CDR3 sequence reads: CASSLLWGGNNEQFF. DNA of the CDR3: TGTGCCAGCAGCTTATTGTGGGGGGGAAACAATGAGCAGTTCTTC.

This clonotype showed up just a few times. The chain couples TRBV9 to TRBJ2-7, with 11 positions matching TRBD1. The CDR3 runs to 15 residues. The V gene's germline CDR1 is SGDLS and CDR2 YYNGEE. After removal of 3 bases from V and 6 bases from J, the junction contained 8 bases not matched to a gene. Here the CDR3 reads CASSGGGQGAVEQYF. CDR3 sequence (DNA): TGTGCCAGCAGCGGCGGTGGACAGGGGGCGGTCGAGCAGTACTTC. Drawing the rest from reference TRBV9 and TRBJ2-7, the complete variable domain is DSGVTQTPKHLITATGQRVTLRCSPRSGDLSVYWYQQSLDQGLQFLIQYYNGEERAKGNILERFSAQQFPDLHSELNLSSLELGDSALYFCASSGGGQGAVEQYFGPGTRLTVT.

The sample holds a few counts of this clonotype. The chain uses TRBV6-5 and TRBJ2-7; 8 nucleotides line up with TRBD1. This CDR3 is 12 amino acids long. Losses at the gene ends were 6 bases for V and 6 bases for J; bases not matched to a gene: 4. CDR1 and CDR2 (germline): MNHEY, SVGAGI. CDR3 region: CASSQGASEQYF. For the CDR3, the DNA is TGTGCCAGCAGCCAGGGGGCTTCCGAGCAGTACTTC.

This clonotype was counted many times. The CDR3 is CASGPGSYNEQFF. The DNA for the CDR3 is TGTGCCAGCGGTCCTGGCTCCTACAATGAGCAGTTCTTC. The chain carries TRBV7-3 and TRBJ2-1; D call uncertain. This CDR3 is 13 amino acids long. V was cut by 8 bases and J by 0 bases, with 8 bases left in between. CDR1 is SGHTA and CDR2 is FQGTGA in the germline V gene.

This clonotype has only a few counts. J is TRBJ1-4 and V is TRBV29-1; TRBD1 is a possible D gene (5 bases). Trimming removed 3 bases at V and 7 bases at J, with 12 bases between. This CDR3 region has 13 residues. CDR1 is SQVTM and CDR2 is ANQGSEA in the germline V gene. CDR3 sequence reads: CSVEEGAREKLFF. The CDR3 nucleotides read TGCAGCGTTGAGGAAGGGGCCCGTGAAAAACTGTTTTTT.

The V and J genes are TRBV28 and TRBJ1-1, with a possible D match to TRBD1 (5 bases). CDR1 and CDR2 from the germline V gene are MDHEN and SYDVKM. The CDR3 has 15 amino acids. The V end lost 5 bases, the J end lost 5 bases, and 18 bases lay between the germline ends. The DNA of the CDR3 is TGTGCCAGCAGTCCCCCCGTGCCAGGGAAAACTGAAGCTTTCTTT. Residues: CASSPPVPGKTEAFF.

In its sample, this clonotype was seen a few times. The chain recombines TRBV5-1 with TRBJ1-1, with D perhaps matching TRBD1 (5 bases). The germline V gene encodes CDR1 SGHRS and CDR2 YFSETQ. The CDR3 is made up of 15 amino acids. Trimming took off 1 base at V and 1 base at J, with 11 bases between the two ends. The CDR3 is CASSLSGGTNTEAFF. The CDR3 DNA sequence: TGCGCCAGCAGCTTGAGCGGGGGAACGAACACTGAAGCTTTCTTT.

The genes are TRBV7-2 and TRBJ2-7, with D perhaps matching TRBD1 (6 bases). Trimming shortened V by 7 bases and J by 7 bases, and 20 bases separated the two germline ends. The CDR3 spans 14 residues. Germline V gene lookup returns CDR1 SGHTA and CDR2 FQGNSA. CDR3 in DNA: TGTGCCAGCACCTCAGGGGCTCGACCGAGTGAGCAGTACTTC. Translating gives CASTSGARPSEQYF.

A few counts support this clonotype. The CDR3 bases are TGTGCCAGCTCACCCGGACAGAACAATGAGCAGTTCTTC. It codes for CASSPGQNNEQFF. This chain joins TRBV18 and TRBJ2-1; D might be TRBD1 (6 bases). Germline values: CDR1 KGHSH, CDR2 LQKENI. CDR3 length: 13 amino acids. Trimming took 3 bases from V and 5 from J, leaving 8 bases between them.

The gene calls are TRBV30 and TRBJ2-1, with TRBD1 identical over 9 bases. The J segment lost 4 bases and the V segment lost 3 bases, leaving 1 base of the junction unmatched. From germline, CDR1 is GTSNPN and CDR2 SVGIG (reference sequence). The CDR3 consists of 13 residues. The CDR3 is CAWRTGGYNEQFF. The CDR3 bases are TGTGCCTGGAGGACAGGGGGATACAATGAGCAGTTCTTC.

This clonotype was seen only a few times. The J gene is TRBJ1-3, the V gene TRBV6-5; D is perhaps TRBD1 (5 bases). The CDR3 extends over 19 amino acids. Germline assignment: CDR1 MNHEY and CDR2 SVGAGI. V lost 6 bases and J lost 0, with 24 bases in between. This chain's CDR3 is CASRTSPGRMAGSGNTIYF. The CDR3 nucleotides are TGTGCCAGCAGGACGAGCCCGGGACGAATGGCTGGCTCTGGAAACACCATATATTTT.

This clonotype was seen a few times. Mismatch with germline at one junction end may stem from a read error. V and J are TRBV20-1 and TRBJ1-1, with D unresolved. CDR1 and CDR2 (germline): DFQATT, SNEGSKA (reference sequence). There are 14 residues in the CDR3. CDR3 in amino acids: CSGFKGSPNTEAFF. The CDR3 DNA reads TGTTCCGGTTTTAAAGGGTCTCCGAACACTGAAGCTTTCTTT.

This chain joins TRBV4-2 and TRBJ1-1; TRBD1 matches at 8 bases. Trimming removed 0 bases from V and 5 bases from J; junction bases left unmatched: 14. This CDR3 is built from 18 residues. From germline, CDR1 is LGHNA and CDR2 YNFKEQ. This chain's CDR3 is CASSQDGTGWGHWTEAFF. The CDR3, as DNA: TGTGCCAGCAGCCAAGATGGGACAGGTTGGGGTCATTGGACTGAAGCTTTCTTT.

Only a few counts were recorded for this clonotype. Here the CDR3 reads CASSAGTGAYEQYV. In DNA form, the CDR3 reads TGTGCCAGCAGCGCCGGGACAGGGGCGTACGAGCAGTACGTC. The rearrangement joins TRBV6-6 to TRBJ2-7; 10 bases map to TRBD1. The ends lost 6 bases at V and 4 bases at J; junction bases unmatched: 6. From germline, CDR1 is MNHNY and CDR2 SVGAGI (reference sequence). The CDR3 contains 14 residues.

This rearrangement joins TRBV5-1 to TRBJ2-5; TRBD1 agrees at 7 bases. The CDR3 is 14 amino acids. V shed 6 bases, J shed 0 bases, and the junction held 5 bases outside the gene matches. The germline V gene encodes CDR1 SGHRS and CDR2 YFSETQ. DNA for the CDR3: TGCGCCAGCACTCCCGACAGGGACCAAGAGACCCAGTACTTC. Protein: CASTPDRDQETQYF.

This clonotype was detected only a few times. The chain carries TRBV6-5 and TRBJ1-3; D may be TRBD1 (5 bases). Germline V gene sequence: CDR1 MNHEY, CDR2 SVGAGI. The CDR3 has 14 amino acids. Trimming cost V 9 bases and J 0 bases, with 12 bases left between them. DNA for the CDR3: TGTGCCAGTCGTTCAGGGATCTCTGGAAACACCATATATTTT. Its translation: CASRSGISGNTIYF.

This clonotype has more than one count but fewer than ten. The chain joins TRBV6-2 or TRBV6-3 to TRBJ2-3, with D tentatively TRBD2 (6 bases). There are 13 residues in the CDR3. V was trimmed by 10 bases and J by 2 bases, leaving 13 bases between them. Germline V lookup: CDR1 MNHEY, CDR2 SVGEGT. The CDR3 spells CAITRGYTDTQYF. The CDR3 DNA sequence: TGTGCCATTACCCGGGGGTACACAGATACGCAGTATTTT.

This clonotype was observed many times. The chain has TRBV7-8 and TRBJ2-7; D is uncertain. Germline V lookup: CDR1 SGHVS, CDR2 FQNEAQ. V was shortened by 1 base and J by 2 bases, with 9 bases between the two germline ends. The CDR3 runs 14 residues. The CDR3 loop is CASSLEASTYEQYV. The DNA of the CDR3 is TGTGCCAGCAGCTTAGAGGCCAGTACCTACGAGCAGTACGTC.

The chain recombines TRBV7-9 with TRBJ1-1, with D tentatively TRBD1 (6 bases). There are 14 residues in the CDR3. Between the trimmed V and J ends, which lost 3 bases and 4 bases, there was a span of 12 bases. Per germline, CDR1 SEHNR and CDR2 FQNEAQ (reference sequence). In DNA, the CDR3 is TGTGCCAGCAGCTTGATGGACAGCGGCACTGAAGCTTTCTTT. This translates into CASSLMDSGTEAFF. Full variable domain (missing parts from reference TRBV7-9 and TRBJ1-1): DTGVSQNPRHKITKRGQNVTFRCDPISEHNRLYWYRQTLGQGPEFLTYFQNEAQLEKSRLLSDRFSAERPKGSFSTLEIQRTEQGDSAMYLCASSLMDSGTEAFFGQGTRLTVV.

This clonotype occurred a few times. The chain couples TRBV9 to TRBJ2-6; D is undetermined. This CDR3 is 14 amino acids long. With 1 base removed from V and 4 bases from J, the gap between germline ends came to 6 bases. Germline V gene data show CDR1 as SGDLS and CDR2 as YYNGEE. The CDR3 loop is CASSVIQGANVLTF. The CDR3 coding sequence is TGTGCCAGCAGCGTAATACAGGGGGCCAACGTCCTGACTTTC.

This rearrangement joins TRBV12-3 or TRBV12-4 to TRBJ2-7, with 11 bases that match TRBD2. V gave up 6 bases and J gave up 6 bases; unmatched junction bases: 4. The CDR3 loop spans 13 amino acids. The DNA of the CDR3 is TGTGCCAGCAGGATAGCGGGGGGGTTCGAGCAGTACTTC. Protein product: CASRIAGGFEQYF.

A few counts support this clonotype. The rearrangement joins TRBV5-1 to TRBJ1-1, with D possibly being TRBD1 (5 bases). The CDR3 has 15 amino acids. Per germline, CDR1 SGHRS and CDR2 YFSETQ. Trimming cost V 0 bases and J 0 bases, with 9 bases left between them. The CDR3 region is CASSLGAGLNTEAFF. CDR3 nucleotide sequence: TGCGCCAGCAGCTTGGGCGCAGGGCTGAACACTGAAGCTTTCTTT.

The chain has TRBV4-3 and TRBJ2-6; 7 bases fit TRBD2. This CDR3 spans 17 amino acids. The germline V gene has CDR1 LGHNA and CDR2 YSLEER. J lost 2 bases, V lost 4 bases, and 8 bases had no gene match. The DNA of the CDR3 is TGCGCCAGCAGCCTAGGGACCGGGGGGACTGGGGCCAACGTCCTGACTTTC. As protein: CASSLGTGGTGANVLTF.

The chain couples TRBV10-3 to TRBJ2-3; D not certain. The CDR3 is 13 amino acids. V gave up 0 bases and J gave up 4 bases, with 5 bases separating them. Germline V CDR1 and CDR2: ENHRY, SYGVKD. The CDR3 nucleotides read TGTGCCATCAGTGAGTCGGCCCCAGATACGCAGTATTTT. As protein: CAISESAPDTQYF.

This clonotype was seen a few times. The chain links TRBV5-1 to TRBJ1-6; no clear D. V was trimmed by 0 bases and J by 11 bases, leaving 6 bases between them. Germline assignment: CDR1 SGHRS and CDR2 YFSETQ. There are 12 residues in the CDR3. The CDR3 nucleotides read TGCGCCAGCAGCTTGGACCGTACACCCCTCCACTTT. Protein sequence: CASSLDRTPLHF.

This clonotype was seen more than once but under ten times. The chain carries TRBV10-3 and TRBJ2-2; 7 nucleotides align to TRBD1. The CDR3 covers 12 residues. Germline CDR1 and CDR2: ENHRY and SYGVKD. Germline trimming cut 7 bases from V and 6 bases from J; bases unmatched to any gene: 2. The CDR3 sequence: CAINRGAGELFF. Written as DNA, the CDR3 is TGTGCCATCAACAGGGGTGCCGGGGAGCTGTTTTTT.